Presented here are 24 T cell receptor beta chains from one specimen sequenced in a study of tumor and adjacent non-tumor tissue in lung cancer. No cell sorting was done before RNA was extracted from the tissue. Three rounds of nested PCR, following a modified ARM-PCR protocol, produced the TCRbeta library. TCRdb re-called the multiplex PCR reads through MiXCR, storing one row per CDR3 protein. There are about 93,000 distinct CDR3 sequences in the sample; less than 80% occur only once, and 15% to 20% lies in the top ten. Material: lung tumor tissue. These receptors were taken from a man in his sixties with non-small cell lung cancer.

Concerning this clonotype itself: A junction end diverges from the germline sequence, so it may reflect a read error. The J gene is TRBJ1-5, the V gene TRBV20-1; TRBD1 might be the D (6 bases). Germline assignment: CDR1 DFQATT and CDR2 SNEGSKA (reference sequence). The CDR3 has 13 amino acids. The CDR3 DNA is TGCAGTGCCCAAGGACAGAACAATCAGACCCAGCATTTT. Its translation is CSAQGQNNQTQHF.

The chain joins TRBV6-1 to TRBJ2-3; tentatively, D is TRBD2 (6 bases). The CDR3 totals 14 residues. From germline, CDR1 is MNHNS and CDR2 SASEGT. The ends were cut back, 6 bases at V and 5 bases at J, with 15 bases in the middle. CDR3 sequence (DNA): TGTGCCAGCAGCCTGGAAGGGGAGGAAGATACGCAGTATTTT. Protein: CASSLEGEEDTQYF.

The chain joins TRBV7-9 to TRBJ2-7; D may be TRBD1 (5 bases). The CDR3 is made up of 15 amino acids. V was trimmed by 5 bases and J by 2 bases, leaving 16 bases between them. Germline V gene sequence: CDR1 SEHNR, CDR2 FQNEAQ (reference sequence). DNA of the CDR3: TGTGCCAGCAGCGCTCTGAGGACAACCACCTACGAGCAGTACTTC. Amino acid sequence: CASSALRTTTYEQYF. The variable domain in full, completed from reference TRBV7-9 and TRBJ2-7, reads DTGVSQNPRHKITKRGQNVTFRCDPISEHNRLYWYRQTLGQGPEFLTYFQNEAQLEKSRLLSDRFSAERPKGSFSTLEIQRTEQGDSAMYLCASSALRTTTYEQYFGPGTRLTVT.

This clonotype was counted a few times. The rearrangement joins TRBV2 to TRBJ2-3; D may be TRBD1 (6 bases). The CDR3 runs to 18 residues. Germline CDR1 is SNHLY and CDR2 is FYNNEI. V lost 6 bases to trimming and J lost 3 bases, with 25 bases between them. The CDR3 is CASRPPGQGMLGTDTQYF. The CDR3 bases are TGTGCCAGCAGGCCCCCGGGACAAGGGATGCTGGGTACAGATACGCAGTATTTT. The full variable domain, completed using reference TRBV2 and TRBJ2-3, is EPEVTQTPSHQVTQMGQEVILRCVPISNHLYFYWYRQILGQKVEFLVSFYNNEISEKSEIFDDQFSVERPDGSNFTLKIRSTKLEDSAMYFCASRPPGQGMLGTDTQYFGPGTRLTVL.

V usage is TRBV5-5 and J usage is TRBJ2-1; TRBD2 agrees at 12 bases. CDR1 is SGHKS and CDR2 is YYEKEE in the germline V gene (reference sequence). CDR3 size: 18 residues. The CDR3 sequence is CISSLVSTSGGPYNEQFF. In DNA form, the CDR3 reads TGTATCAGCAGCTTAGTGTCGACTAGCGGGGGTCCATACAATGAGCAGTTCTTC.

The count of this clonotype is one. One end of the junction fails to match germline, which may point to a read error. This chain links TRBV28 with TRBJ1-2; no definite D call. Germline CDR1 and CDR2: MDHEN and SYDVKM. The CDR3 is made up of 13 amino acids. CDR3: CASSSEEIYGYNF. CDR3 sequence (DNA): TGTGCCAGCAGTTCAGAGGAGATCTATGGCTACAACTTC.

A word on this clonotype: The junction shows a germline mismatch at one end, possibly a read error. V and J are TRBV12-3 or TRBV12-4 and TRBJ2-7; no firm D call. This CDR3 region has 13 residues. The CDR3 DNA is TGTGCCAGCAGTTTCTCCGGCTCCCACGAGCAGTACTTC. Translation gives CASSFSGSHEQYF.

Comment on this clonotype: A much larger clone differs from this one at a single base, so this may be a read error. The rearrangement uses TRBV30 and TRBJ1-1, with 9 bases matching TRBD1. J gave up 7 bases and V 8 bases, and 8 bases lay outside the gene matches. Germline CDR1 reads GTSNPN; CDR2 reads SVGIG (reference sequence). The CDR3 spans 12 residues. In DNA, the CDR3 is TGTGCCGGGGACAGGGTTGGCATTGAAGCTTTCTTT. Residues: CAGDRVGIEAFF.

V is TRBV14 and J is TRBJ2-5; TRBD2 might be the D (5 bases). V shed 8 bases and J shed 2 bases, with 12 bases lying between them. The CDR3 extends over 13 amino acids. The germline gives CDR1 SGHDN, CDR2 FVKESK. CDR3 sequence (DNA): TGTGCCAGCCCGGACTTGGTTCAAGAGACCCAGTACTTC. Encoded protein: CASPDLVQETQYF. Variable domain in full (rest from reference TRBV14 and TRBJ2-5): EAGVTQFPSHSVIEKGQTVTLRCDPISGHDNLYWYRRVMGKEIKFLLHFVKESKQDESGMPNNRFLAERTGGTYSTLKVQPAELEDSGVYFCASPDLVQETQYFGPGTRLLVL.

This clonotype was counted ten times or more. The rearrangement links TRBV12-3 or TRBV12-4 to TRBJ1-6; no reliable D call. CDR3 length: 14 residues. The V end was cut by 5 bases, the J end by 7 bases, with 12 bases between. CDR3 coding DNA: TGTGCCAGCAGTCCCTCTGTAATGAATTCACCCCTCCACTTT. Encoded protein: CASSPSVMNSPLHF.

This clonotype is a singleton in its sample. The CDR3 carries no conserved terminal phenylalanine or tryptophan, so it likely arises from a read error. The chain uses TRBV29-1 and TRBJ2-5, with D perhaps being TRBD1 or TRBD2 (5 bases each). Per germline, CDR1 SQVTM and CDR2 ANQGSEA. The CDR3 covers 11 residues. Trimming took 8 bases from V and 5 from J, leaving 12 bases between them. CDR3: CSTGWGETQYI. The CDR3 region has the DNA TGCAGCACGGGCTGGGGGGAGACCCAGTACATC.

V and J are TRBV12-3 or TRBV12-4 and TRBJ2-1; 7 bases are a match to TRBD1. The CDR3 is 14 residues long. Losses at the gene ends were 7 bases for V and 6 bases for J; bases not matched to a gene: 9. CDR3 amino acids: CASNKDRGLNEQFF. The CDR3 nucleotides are TGTGCCAGCAATAAGGATAGGGGGCTCAATGAGCAGTTCTTC.

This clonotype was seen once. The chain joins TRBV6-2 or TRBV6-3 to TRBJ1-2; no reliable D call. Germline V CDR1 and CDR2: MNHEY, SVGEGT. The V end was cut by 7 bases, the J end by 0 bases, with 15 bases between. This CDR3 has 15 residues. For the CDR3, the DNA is TGTGCCAGCACCTCCCCTAGAGTGTCTAACTATGGCTACACCTTC. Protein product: CASTSPRVSNYGYTF.

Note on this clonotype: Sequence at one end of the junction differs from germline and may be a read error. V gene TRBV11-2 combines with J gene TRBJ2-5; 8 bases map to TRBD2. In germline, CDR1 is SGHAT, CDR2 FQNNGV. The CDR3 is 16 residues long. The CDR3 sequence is CTSSLHGLAVQATQYF. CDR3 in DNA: TGTACCAGTAGCTTACACGGACTAGCCGTCCAAGCGACCCAGTACTTC.

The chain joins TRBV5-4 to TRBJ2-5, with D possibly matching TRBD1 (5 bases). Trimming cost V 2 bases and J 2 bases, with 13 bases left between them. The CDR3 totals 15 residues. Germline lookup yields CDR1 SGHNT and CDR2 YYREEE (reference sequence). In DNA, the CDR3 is TGTGCCAGCAGCTTAGTAGGGGCAGTACAAGAGACCCAGTACTTC. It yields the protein CASSLVGAVQETQYF.

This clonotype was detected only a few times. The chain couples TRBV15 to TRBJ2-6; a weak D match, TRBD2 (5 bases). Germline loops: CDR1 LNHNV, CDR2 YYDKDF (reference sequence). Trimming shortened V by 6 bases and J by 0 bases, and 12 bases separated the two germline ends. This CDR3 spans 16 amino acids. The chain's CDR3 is CATSFPGVSGANVLTF. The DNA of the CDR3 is TGTGCCACCAGTTTTCCCGGGGTCTCTGGGGCCAACGTCCTGACTTTC.

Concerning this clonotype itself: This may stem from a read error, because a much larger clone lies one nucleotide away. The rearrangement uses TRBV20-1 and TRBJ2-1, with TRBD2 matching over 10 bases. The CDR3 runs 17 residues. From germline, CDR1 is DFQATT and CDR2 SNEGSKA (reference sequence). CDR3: CSAKVYSGGYGYNEQSF. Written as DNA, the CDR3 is TGCAGTGCTAAAGTTTATAGCGGGGGGTACGGCTACAATGAGCAGTCCTTC.

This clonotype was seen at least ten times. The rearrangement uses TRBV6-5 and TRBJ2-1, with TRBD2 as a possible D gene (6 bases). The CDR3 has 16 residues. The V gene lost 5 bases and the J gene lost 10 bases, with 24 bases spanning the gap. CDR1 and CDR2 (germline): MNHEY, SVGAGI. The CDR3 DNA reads TGTGCCAGCAGTAGTTACCAGGGACTCCAAGAGGGCGAGCAGTTCTTC. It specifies CASSSYQGLQEGEQFF.

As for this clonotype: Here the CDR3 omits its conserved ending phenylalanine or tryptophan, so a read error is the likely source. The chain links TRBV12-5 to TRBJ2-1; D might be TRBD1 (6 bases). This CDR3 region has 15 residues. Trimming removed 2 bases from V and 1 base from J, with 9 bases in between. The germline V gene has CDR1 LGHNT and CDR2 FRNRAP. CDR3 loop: CASGLKQGSYNEQFS. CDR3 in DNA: TGTGCTAGTGGTTTGAAACAGGGTTCCTACAATGAGCAGTTCTCC.

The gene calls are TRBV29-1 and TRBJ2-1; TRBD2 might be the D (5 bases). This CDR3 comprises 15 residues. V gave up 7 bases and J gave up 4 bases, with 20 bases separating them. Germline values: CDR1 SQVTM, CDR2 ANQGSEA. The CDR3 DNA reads TGCAGCGCCGTTTATATAGCGAAACTTTACAATGAGCAGTTCTTC. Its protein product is CSAVYIAKLYNEQFF.

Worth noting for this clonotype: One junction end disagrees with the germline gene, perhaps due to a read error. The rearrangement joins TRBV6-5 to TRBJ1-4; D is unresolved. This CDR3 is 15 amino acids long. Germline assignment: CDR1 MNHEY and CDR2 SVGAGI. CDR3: CASSYFVTTDEILFF. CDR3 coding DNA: TGTGCCAGCAGTTATTTCGTGACAACGGATGAAATACTGTTTTTT.

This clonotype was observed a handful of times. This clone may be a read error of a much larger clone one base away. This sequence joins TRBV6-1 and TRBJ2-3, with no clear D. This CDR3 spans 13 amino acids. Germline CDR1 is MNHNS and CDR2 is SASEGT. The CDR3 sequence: CASKARSADTRYF. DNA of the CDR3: TGTGCCAGCAAGGCCCGGTCGGCAGATACGCGGTATTTT.

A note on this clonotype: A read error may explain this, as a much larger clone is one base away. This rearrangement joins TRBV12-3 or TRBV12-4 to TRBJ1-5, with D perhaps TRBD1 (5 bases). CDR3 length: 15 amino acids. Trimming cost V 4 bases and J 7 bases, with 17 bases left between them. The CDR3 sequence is CASSSRARAGQPQHF. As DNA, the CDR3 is TGTGCCAGCAGTTCCCGAGCCAGGGCTGGACAGCCCCAGCATTTT.

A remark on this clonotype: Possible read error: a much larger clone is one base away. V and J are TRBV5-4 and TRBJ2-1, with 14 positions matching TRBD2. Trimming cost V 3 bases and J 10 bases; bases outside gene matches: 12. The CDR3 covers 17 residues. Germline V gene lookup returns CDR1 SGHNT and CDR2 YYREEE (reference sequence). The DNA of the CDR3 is TGTGCCAGCAGCTCGCCAATCGCGGGACTAGCGGGAGTGGAGCAGTTCTTC. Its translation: CASSSPIAGLAGVEQFF.